This T cell receptor (beta chain) was captured by sequencing in a study of CXCR3-negative and CXCR3-positive naive CD8 T cells. As to this clonotype: The antigen is not known.

Libraries were UMI-labeled 5' RACE TRB cDNA. TCRdb re-called the 5' RACE reads; one entry per CDR3 protein, DNA not given. Its table records over 95,000 distinct CDR3 sequences. Findings and limits, study-wide: Higher TRB CDR3 hydrophobicity marked CXCR3-positive naive cells relative to CXCR3-negative naive cells.

The CDR3 is 13 amino acids. Germline V CDR1 and CDR2: SQVTM, ANQGSEA. The sequence came from a human donor in good health. Some clones in this sample may be carry-over from other donors' samples. Sequenced: naive CXCR3+ CD8+ T cells from blood. Specified subset: CD45RO-CCR7+CD27+CD95- naive CD8+ T cells expressing CXCR3 (TNR3+). This sequence joins TRBV29-1 and TRBJ2-2; TCRdb returns TRBD1, unconfirmable since there is no DNA. The CDR3 loop reads CSARDRGTGELFF.